This TCR beta chain was sequenced during a study of PD-1 blockade in classical Hodgkin lymphoma. In the study overall: Treatment was intravenous nivolumab, 3 mg/kg every 2 weeks, until progression. General study points: Researchers reported that CD4+ TCR diversity, though not CD8+, rose significantly by C4D1. At baseline, newly diagnosed patients reportedly showed less TCR diversity than healthy donors.

With regard to this clone: Antigen unknown.

Clones were sequenced by immunoSEQ multiplex PCR, and TCRdb holds only the in-frame ones, with some missing. The sample has just under 65,000 clones; 91% are singletons. Trimming stripped 1 base from V and 9 bases from J, with 13 bases between. This CDR3 has 15 amino acids. The germline gives CDR1 MNHNS, CDR2 SASEGT. Sample time point: cycle 4 day 1 (C4D1), after 5 to 7 weeks of nivolumab. Relapse was seen in all patients after autologous stem cell transplantation, and brentuximab vedotin exposure was variable. The input for sequencing was peripheral blood mononuclear cells (PBMCs), taken before the fourth cycle of nivolumab. The TCR originated in a human donor with classical Hodgkin lymphoma. The V call is TRBV6-1, the J call TRBJ1-6; no firm D call. CDR3 coding DNA: TGTGCCAGCAGTGAAGGGGGAAGGGTATCTTCACCCCTCCACTTT. It is translated as CASSEGGRVSSPLHF.